One and the same sample provided the 21 T cell receptor beta chains below, sequenced in a study of prognosis after radiotherapy for stage I lung cancer. TCR beta CDR3 was amplified from genomic DNA by two-round multiplex PCR. For every TRBV and TRBJ gene, a specific primer was used in first-round PCR. In TCRdb, the multiplex PCR reads were re-called with MiXCR into one record per CDR3 protein. The sample comprises approximately 25,000 distinct CDR3 sequences, about 40% of which are singletons, and roughly a fifth rests with the top ten. The sample in question was PBMCs, obtained before or after stereotactic body radiation therapy (not recorded which). Receptors were obtained from a donor aged 50 or older with non-small cell lung cancer.

For this clonotype: At one boundary the junction diverges from the germline segment, which might be a read error. This chain connects TRBV2 to TRBJ1-2; D not certain. The CDR3 covers 12 residues. Per germline, CDR1 SNHLY and CDR2 FYNNEI. The CDR3 DNA sequence: TGTGCCAGTAGTGGCCAGTTCTATGTCTACACCTTC. It codes for CASSGQFYVYTF.

This clonotype was seen once. This chain links TRBV6-1 with TRBJ1-1, with unresolved D. Germline V CDR1 and CDR2: MNHNS, SASEGT. The CDR3 spans 16 residues. V dropped 10 bases and J dropped 4 bases, with 25 bases sitting between them. CDR3 in DNA: TGTGCCACCAGCTACTCCCCCCAGGCCATGGGCACTGAAGCTTTCTTT. It is translated as CATSYSPQAMGTEAFF.

This clonotype was observed a single time. V usage is TRBV20-1 and J usage is TRBJ1-6; the D gene is possibly TRBD1 (6 bases). Germline V gene sequence: CDR1 DFQATT, CDR2 SNEGSKA (reference sequence). V was clipped by 5 bases and J by 18 bases, with 23 bases between them. The CDR3 is made up of 13 amino acids. The CDR3: CSAPGDKPVQPHF. The CDR3, as DNA: TGCAGTGCTCCGGGGGACAAGCCGGTCCAACCCCACTTT.

About this clonotype: At one end, the junction sequence differs from germline, possibly due to a read error. The chain uses TRBV28 and TRBJ1-1; D remains unclear. Germline V gene sequence: CDR1 MDHEN, CDR2 SYDVKM. The length of the CDR3 is 14 residues. The CDR3 is CASSFNVRNTEASF. CDR3 bases: TGTGCCAGCAGTTTCAATGTGCGTAACACTGAAGCTTCCTTT. Filled out from reference TRBV28 and TRBJ1-1, the complete variable domain reads DVKVTQSSRYLVKRTGEKVFLECVQDMDHENMFWYRQDPGLGLRLIYFSYDVKMKEKGDIPEGYSVSREKKERFSLILESASTNQTSMYLCASSFNVRNTEASFGQGTRLTVV.

The rearrangement joins TRBV20-1 to TRBJ2-7, with 11 bases that match TRBD2. The trim removed 3 bases at V and 7 bases at J, leaving 11 bases unmatched. Germline CDR1 and CDR2: DFQATT and SNEGSKA (reference sequence). The CDR3 consists of 15 residues. The chain's CDR3 is CSARDRSGRAGEQYF. CDR3 DNA sequence: TGCAGTGCTAGGGATCGTAGCGGGAGGGCAGGAGAGCAGTACTTC.

CDR3: CARSQGLARNEQFF. CDR3 nucleotides: TGTGCCAGAAGTCAGGGACTAGCCCGCAATGAGCAGTTCTTC. The chain employs TRBV12-3 or TRBV12-4 and TRBJ2-1; 9 bases fit TRBD2. This CDR3 region has 14 residues. J gave up 6 bases and V 9 bases, and 9 bases lay outside the gene matches.

The rearrangement links TRBV19 to TRBJ1-4; the match to TRBD1 covers 12 bases. The CDR3 sequence is 18 residues long. CDR1 and CDR2 (germline): LNHDA, SQIVND (reference sequence). V lost 9 bases to trimming and J lost 5 bases; unmatched junction nucleotides: 16. Here the CDR3 reads CASPVVGTGGNANEKLFF. The DNA for the CDR3 is TGTGCCAGCCCTGTCGTAGGGACAGGGGGCAACGCGAATGAAAAACTGTTTTTT. Full variable domain (remainder filled in from reference TRBV19 and TRBJ1-4): DGGITQSPKYLFRKEGQNVTLSCEQNLNHDAMYWYRQDPGQGLRLIYYSQIVNDFQKGDIAEGYSVSREKKESFPLTVTSAQKNPTAFYLCASPVVGTGGNANEKLFFGSGTQLSVL.

In regard to this clonotype: Relative to the germline gene, one junction end is altered; a read error may explain this. The chain joins TRBV6-1 to TRBJ2-1; 8 bases line up with TRBD2. Germline V gene sequence: CDR1 MNHNS, CDR2 SASEGT. The CDR3 covers 13 residues. CDR3 sequence (DNA): TGTTCCAGCAGGAGCGGGAGTTCGAATGAGCGGTTCTTC. Protein product: CSSRSGSSNERFF.

Many counts were recorded for this clonotype. The chain couples TRBV3-1 to TRBJ2-3; 14 positions agree with TRBD2. CDR3 length: 16 amino acids. The V gene's germline CDR1 is LGHDT and CDR2 YNNKEL (reference sequence). J gave up 6 bases and V 4 bases, and 6 bases lay outside the gene matches. The CDR3 nucleotides are TGTGCCAGCAGCCGCGGGACTAGCGGGAGCGGTGATACGCAGTATTTT. Residues: CASSRGTSGSGDTQYF.

The CDR3 spells CASSLAIGANTEAFF. The CDR3 DNA follows: TGCGCCAGCAGCTTGGCCATAGGGGCGAACACTGAAGCTTTCTTT. The V call is TRBV5-1, the J call TRBJ1-1, with D possibly matching TRBD1 (5 bases). Germline V CDR1 and CDR2: SGHRS, YFSETQ. Trimming took 0 bases from V and 1 from J, leaving 10 bases between them. The CDR3 is 15 amino acids.

On this clonotype: Germline is not matched at one junction end, which may reflect a read error. This chain's CDR3 is CAGSYTPAGSSPSPQYF. The CDR3 DNA follows: TGTGCCGGCAGTTACACCCCCGCTGGGTCTAGCCCCTCGCCCCAGTACTTC. The chain carries TRBV6-2 or TRBV6-3 and TRBJ2-5; possible D gene TRBD2, 5 bases. This CDR3 is built from 17 residues. The V gene's germline CDR1 is MNHEY and CDR2 SVGEGT.

This clonotype was seen a few times. V usage is TRBV27 and J usage is TRBJ2-2; D remains ambiguous. The germline CDR1 and CDR2 sequences are MNHEY and SMNVEV (reference sequence). V was pared by 4 bases and J by 5 bases, with 8 bases between. CDR3 length: 13 amino acids. CDR3 residues: CASSYSQTGELFF. CDR3 coding DNA: TGTGCCAGCAGTTACAGTCAAACCGGGGAGCTGTTTTTT.

As for this clonotype: A read error likely explains this, since a far larger clone differs by one base. CDR3 loop: CVSSYRVENTEAFF. The DNA for the CDR3 is TGTGTCAGCAGTTACAGGGTAGAGAACACTGAAGCTTTCTTT. V usage is TRBV6-9 and J usage is TRBJ1-1, with a possible D match to TRBD1 (6 bases). The CDR3 is 14 residues long. In germline, CDR1 is MNHGY, CDR2 SVAAGI.

This clonotype rates as medium-sized. The V and J genes are TRBV28 and TRBJ2-7, with D unresolved. The CDR3 consists of 13 residues. CDR1 MDHEN and CDR2 SYDVKM come from the germline V gene. The V gene lost 7 bases and the J gene lost 0 bases, with 10 bases spanning the gap. CDR3 residues: CASTVPSSYEQYF. CDR3 sequence (DNA): TGTGCCAGCACCGTGCCCAGCTCCTACGAGCAGTACTTC.

This clonotype was found many times. The chain has TRBV4-1 and TRBJ2-7, with 11 bases that match TRBD2. Germline V gene sequence: CDR1 MGHRA, CDR2 YSYEKL. The ends lost 3 bases at V and 3 bases at J; junction bases unmatched: 4. This CDR3 has 15 residues. The CDR3 is CASSHEGLADYEQYF. CDR3 bases: TGCGCCAGCAGCCACGAGGGACTAGCGGACTACGAGCAGTACTTC.

This chain links TRBV28 with TRBJ2-7, with TRBD2 identical over 8 bases. Germline trimming cut 5 bases from V and 4 bases from J; bases unmatched to any gene: 13. Germline values: CDR1 MDHEN, CDR2 SYDVKM. The CDR3 extends over 16 amino acids. The CDR3 sequence: CASSASGSSGSYEQYF. In DNA, the CDR3 is TGTGCCAGCAGTGCCTCGGGGTCTAGCGGGTCTTACGAGCAGTACTTC.

This clonotype was seen at least ten times. The rearrangement links TRBV18 to TRBJ1-5; perhaps TRBD1 as D (5 bases). V was trimmed by 4 bases and J by 2 bases, leaving 12 bases between them. The germline gives CDR1 KGHSH, CDR2 LQKENI. The CDR3 loop spans 15 amino acids. CDR3 sequence reads: CASSRRQRGNQPQHF. CDR3 nucleotides: TGTGCCAGCTCACGCAGACAGCGAGGCAATCAGCCCCAGCATTTT.

This clonotype counts as medium-sized. In DNA form, the CDR3 reads TGCAGTGCTAGCGATCCAACTAACTATGGCTACACCTTC. Protein sequence: CSASDPTNYGYTF. V gene TRBV20-1 combines with J gene TRBJ1-2; D is undetermined. Germline values: CDR1 DFQATT, CDR2 SNEGSKA (reference sequence). The CDR3 is 13 amino acids. The V gene lost 3 bases and the J gene lost 0 bases, with 8 bases spanning the gap.

This clonotype was seen a handful of times. V is TRBV6-2 or TRBV6-3 and J is TRBJ1-6; 7 positions agree with TRBD1. This CDR3 has 14 amino acids. Germline values: CDR1 MNHEY, CDR2 SVGEGT. The ends lost 8 bases at V and 7 bases at J; junction bases unmatched: 8. The CDR3 sequence: CASGRTGENSPLHF. The CDR3 DNA is TGTGCCAGCGGACGAACAGGGGAAAATTCACCCCTCCACTTT.

This chain connects TRBV24-1 to TRBJ2-1; D possibly corresponds to TRBD1 (6 bases). Germline loops: CDR1 KGHDR, CDR2 SFDVKD. With 0 bases removed from V and 9 bases from J, the gap between germline ends came to 17 bases. CDR3 length: 16 residues. CDR3 sequence: CATSDLNAYPQGEQFF. CDR3 DNA sequence: TGTGCCACCAGTGATTTGAACGCTTACCCACAGGGTGAGCAGTTCTTC.

Of note for this clonotype: This may arise from a read error, as a much more abundant clone is one base away. V is TRBV5-1 and J is TRBJ2-3, with D unresolved. The germline V gene encodes CDR1 SGHRS and CDR2 YFSETQ. Trimming stripped 0 bases from V and 4 bases from J, with 21 bases between. CDR3 length equals 18 residues. The CDR3 DNA is TGCGCCAGCAGCTTGGCCTGGGTGACCTGGACCTCCGCAGATACGCAGTATTTT. Its translation: CASSLAWVTWTSADTQYF.